This TCR beta chain was recovered during a study of shared clonotypes between healthy human individuals. The length of the CDR3 is 16 residues. Germline CDR1 is SGHRS and CDR2 is YFSETQ. V was pared by 2 bases and J by 2 bases, with 11 bases between. How the authors handled the data: ImmunoSEQ yielded junction-only sequences lacking quality scores, so filtering differed. The table came from immunoSEQ multiplex PCR; TCRdb's copy has only in-frame clones and leaves some out. Clonal size and the V and J genes are those of that table, whereas D and trimming came from the DNA. The repertoire holds around 100,000 clones, with around 71% as singletons.

The sequencing sample was made of memory CD8+ T cells sorted from blood. Described subset: CD45RO+ cells pooled with CCR7-negative TemRA cells. The rearrangement uses TRBV5-1 and TRBJ2-6, with a tentative D call TRBD2 (6 bases). The sequence derives from a woman aged 25-40 years in good health. In DNA, the CDR3 is TGCGCCAGCAGCTTCCCCCCGGGGGCTGGGGCCAACGTCCTGACTTTC. It translates to CASSFPPGAGANVLTF.